This TCR beta chain was captured by sequencing in a study of cytomegalovirus exposure and HLA in healthy donors. Findings and limits, study-wide: TCR association rates varied by HLA locus in a later analysis, with DRB1 highest and HLA-C lowest. In a later analysis, the majority of CMV-associated beta chains seemingly showed HLA restriction.

V trimming: 5 bases; J trimming: 7 bases; junction bases outside the gene matches: 7. The CDR3 sequence is 14 residues long. Per the germline V gene, CDR1 is SNHLY and CDR2 is FYNNEI. PCR primers comprised 60 Vbeta and 13 Jbeta primers. The repertoire was sequenced with immunoSEQ multiplex PCR; TCRdb's copy has only in-frame clones and lacks some. The table lists over 200,000 clones, 82% of them singletons. Notes on this clone: Its antigen remains unknown.

Sequenced material: PBMCs. This receptor was taken from a woman between 35 and 50 years old in good health and CMV-seropositive. This rearrangement joins TRBV2 to TRBJ1-4, with 7 nucleotides matching TRBD1. CDR3 region: CASSQTGRSEKLFF. The DNA of the CDR3 is TGTGCCAGCAGTCAGACAGGGAGGAGTGAAAAACTGTTTTTT.